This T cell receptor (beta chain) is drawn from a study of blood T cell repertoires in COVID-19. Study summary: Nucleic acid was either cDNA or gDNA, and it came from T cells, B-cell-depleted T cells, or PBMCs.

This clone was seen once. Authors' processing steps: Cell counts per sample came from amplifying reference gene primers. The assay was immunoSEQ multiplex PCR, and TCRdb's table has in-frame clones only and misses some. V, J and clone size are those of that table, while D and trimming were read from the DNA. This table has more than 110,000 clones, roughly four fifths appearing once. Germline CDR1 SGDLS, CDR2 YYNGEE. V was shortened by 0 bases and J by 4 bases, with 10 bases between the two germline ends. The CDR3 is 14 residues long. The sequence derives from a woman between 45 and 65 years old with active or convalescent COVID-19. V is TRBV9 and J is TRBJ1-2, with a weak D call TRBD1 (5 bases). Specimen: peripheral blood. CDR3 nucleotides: TGTGCCAGCAGCGTAGATGGGGGAGGCTATGGCTACACCTTC. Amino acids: CASSVDGGGYGYTF.